The 32 T cell receptor beta chains presented below share a single source sample, sequenced in a study of T cells in localized non-small cell lung cancer. Clones were sequenced by immunoSEQ multiplex PCR, and TCRdb holds only the in-frame ones, with some missing. In the table there are roughly 1,600 clones, about 25% of which are singletons. The specimen was normal lung tissue next to the tumor, collected before any cancer treatment. These TCRs come from a male donor at least 60 years old with stage II lung adenocarcinoma.

The chain is built from TRBV19 and TRBJ2-7, with TRBD1 identical over 10 bases. CDR3 size: 14 residues. The V and J ends lost 6 bases and 5 bases, in that order; junction bases with no gene match: 7. Germline loops: CDR1 LNHDA, CDR2 SQIVND (reference sequence). DNA for the CDR3: TGTGCCAGTAGGCCTGGGACAGGGGCCGACGAGCAGTACTTC. Translating gives CASRPGTGADEQYF.

This clone ranks as medium-sized. The chain combines TRBV9 with TRBJ1-2, with D hard to call. The CDR3 contains 15 residues. Germline V gene sequence: CDR1 SGDLS, CDR2 YYNGEE. V gave up 0 bases and J gave up 8 bases, with 17 bases separating them. The CDR3 protein is CASSVDGRVLAGYTF. The CDR3, as DNA: TGTGCCAGCAGCGTAGATGGAAGGGTTTTGGCCGGCTACACCTTC.

This clone qualifies as large. The V call is TRBV18, the J call TRBJ2-7, with 11 positions matching TRBD1. V shed 3 bases and J 3 bases; nucleotides not matched to a gene: 1. In germline, CDR1 is KGHSH, CDR2 LQKENI. The CDR3 is 14 residues long. The DNA of the CDR3 is TGTGCCAGCTCACCGGGACAGGGGGTCTACGAGCAGTACTTC. It translates to CASSPGQGVYEQYF.

The CDR3 DNA sequence: TGTGCCAGCAGTGCACATCCGGGGAATGAGCAGTTCTTC. It is translated as CASSAHPGNEQFF. The J gene is TRBJ2-1, the V gene TRBV6-8, with D possibly TRBD2 on 5 matching bases. V gave up 5 bases and J gave up 7 bases, with 12 bases separating them. The CDR3 runs to 13 residues. CDR1 and CDR2 from the germline V gene are MNHGY and SAAAGT.

The rearrangement links TRBV7-5 to TRBJ2-2. TRBV7-5 is labeled a pseudogene. CDR3 length: 15 residues. The CDR3 coding sequence is TGTGCCAGCAGCTTAGGACGGACGAACACCGGGGAGCTGTTTTTT. Translation: CASSLGRTNTGELFF.

The chain carries TRBV9 and TRBJ2-3; D ambiguous. From germline, CDR1 is SGDLS and CDR2 YYNGEE. V was shortened by 0 bases and J by 2 bases, with 10 bases between the two germline ends. CDR3 length: 15 residues. The CDR3: CASSVGGTPTDTQYF. The DNA of the CDR3 is TGTGCCAGCAGCGTAGGGGGTACCCCCACAGATACGCAGTATTTT.

The chain carries TRBV29-1 and TRBJ2-5; 7 positions match TRBD1. This CDR3 spans 14 amino acids. CDR1 and CDR2 (germline): SQVTM, ANQGSEA. J lost 4 bases, V lost 1 base, and 6 bases had no gene match. DNA for the CDR3: TGCAGCGTTGAAGTAGAGGCAGGGGGAGAGACCCAGTACTTC. Protein: CSVEVEAGGETQYF.

Concerning this clone: An end of the junction differs from the germline gene, which may be a read error. The rearrangement joins TRBV19 to TRBJ1-5, with TRBD1 matching over 7 bases. From germline, CDR1 is LNHDA and CDR2 SQIVND (reference sequence). This CDR3 contains 15 residues. CDR3 region: CASSGGTASNQPQHF. DNA of the CDR3: TGTGCCAGTAGTGGAGGGACAGCTAGCAACCAGCCCCAGCATTTT.

The chain recombines TRBV16 with TRBJ2-7, with D perhaps being TRBD1 or TRBD2 (5 bases each). This CDR3 has 14 residues. The V end lost 2 bases, the J end lost 2 bases, and 10 bases lay between the germline ends. Per the germline V gene, CDR1 is KGHSY and CDR2 is FQNENV. CDR3 sequence reads: CASSQGTVTYEQYF. The CDR3 nucleotides are TGTGCCAGCAGCCAAGGGACGGTTACCTACGAGCAGTACTTC.

This clone has more than one count but fewer than ten. The chain carries TRBV19 and TRBJ2-3, with unresolved D. The V and J ends lost 5 bases and 6 bases respectively, with 12 bases between them. CDR1 and CDR2 (germline): LNHDA, SQIVND (reference sequence). The CDR3 contains 13 residues. The CDR3: CASSYTVSDTQYF. CDR3 coding DNA: TGTGCCAGTAGTTACACAGTTTCGGATACGCAGTATTTT. Combining the CDR3 with reference TRBV19 and TRBJ2-3 gives the whole variable domain DGGITQSPKYLFRKEGQNVTLSCEQNLNHDAMYWYRQDPGQGLRLIYYSQIVNDFQKGDIAEGYSVSREKKESFPLTVTSAQKNPTAFYLCASSYTVSDTQYFGPGTRLTVL.

CDR3 residues: CASSQGRGENTEAFF. The CDR3 DNA follows: TGTGCCAGCTCCCAGGGGAGGGGTGAAAACACTGAAGCTTTCTTT. This chain connects TRBV18 to TRBJ1-1, with D perhaps TRBD1 (6 bases). Looked up from germline, CDR1 is KGHSH and CDR2 is LQKENI. The CDR3 runs to 15 residues. V lost 6 bases and J lost 2, with 16 bases in between.

V is TRBV5-1 and J is TRBJ2-1; possibly TRBD1 for D (6 bases). The CDR3 loop spans 15 amino acids. V lost 2 bases and J 5 bases, leaving 14 bases between the germline ends. Looked up from germline, CDR1 is SGHRS and CDR2 is YFSETQ. CDR3 coding DNA: TGCGCCAGCAGCTTCTTACAGGGACCTGACAATGAGCAGTTCTTC. Residues: CASSFLQGPDNEQFF.

Only a few counts were recorded for this clone. J is TRBJ2-1 and V is TRBV11-3, with D perhaps TRBD2 (5 bases). CDR1 and CDR2 from the germline V gene are SGHNT and YENEEA. V gave up 2 bases and J gave up 1 base, with 9 bases separating them. The CDR3 loop spans 15 amino acids. The DNA for the CDR3 is TGTGCCAGCAGCTTAAACAGAGGGTCCTACAATGAGCAGTTCTTC. It translates to CASSLNRGSYNEQFF. Full variable domain (missing parts from reference TRBV11-3 and TRBJ2-1): EAGVVQSPRYKIIEKKQPVAFWCNPISGHNTLYWYLQNLGQGPELLIRYENEEAVDDSQLPKDRFSAERLKGVDSTLKIQPAELGDSAVYLCASSLNRGSYNEQFFGPGTRLTVL.

This clone was observed a few times. V is TRBV6-8 and J is TRBJ1-1; D is perhaps TRBD1 (6 bases). CDR1 and CDR2 from the germline V gene are MNHGY and SAAAGT. V was cut by 3 bases and J by 6 bases, with 17 bases left in between. This CDR3 spans 15 amino acids. The CDR3 DNA reads TGTGCCAGCAGTTATGGTAGTTGGGGGCGCGCTGAAGCTTTCTTT. It translates to CASSYGSWGRAEAFF.

V and J are TRBV19 and TRBJ2-1; D unclear. CDR1 and CDR2 (germline): LNHDA, SQIVND (reference sequence). Trimming left V 1 base short and J 4 bases short, with 17 bases between. The CDR3 has 17 amino acids. CDR3 region: CASSIGEGPSSYNEQFF. The CDR3 nucleotides read TGTGCCAGTAGTATAGGAGAAGGGCCTTCCTCATACAATGAGCAGTTCTTC.

This rearrangement joins TRBV19 to TRBJ2-3; the match to TRBD2 covers 9 bases. CDR3 length equals 15 residues. Germline V lookup: CDR1 LNHDA, CDR2 SQIVND (reference sequence). V lost 5 bases, J lost 2 bases, and 5 bases stayed unmatched. The CDR3 reads CASSVLAGSTDTQYF. The CDR3 DNA reads as TGTGCCAGTAGTGTTCTAGCGGGGTCCACAGATACGCAGTATTTT. Full variable domain (outside the CDR3, taken from reference TRBV19 and TRBJ2-3): DGGITQSPKYLFRKEGQNVTLSCEQNLNHDAMYWYRQDPGQGLRLIYYSQIVNDFQKGDIAEGYSVSREKKESFPLTVTSAQKNPTAFYLCASSVLAGSTDTQYFGPGTRLTVL.

This clone was observed a few times. The CDR3: CASSQGVGGASYEQYF. The CDR3 DNA reads TGTGCCAGCAGCCAGGGGGTCGGGGGAGCCTCCTACGAGCAGTACTTC. The rearrangement links TRBV11-3 to TRBJ2-7, with D possibly being TRBD1 (7 bases). The CDR3 sequence is 16 residues long. In germline, CDR1 is SGHNT, CDR2 YENEEA. The V and J ends lost 5 bases and 0 bases respectively, with 17 bases between them.

This clone was detected a few times. The CDR3 coding sequence is TGTGCCAGCAGCCTCCCGGGGGGGTTAGGAGGGGGCGATGAGCAGTTCTTC. This codes for CASSLPGGLGGGDEQFF. The chain links TRBV27 to TRBJ2-1, with D maybe TRBD2 (8 bases). Trimming took 6 bases from V and 8 from J, leaving 26 bases between them. The germline V gene has CDR1 MNHEY and CDR2 SMNVEV (reference sequence). This CDR3 region has 17 residues.

CDR3 residues: CASSPPSSGGNNEQFF. The CDR3 DNA reads TGTGCCAGCTCACCACCCTCTAGCGGGGGGAACAATGAGCAGTTCTTC. J is TRBJ2-1 and V is TRBV18; 11 bases agree with TRBD2. Germline CDR1 and CDR2: KGHSH and LQKENI. The CDR3 is made up of 16 amino acids. V shed 0 bases and J 5 bases; nucleotides not matched to a gene: 3.

This clone was found a few times. V gene TRBV7-6 combines with J gene TRBJ1-1; tentatively, D is TRBD1 (5 bases). The CDR3 is 14 amino acids. CDR1 SGHVS and CDR2 FNYEAQ come from the germline V gene. V was clipped by 4 bases and J by 5 bases, with 14 bases between them. The CDR3 nucleotides read TGTGCCAGCAGCTCTAGGGAGGGGAATACTGAAGCTTTCTTT. Residues: CASSSREGNTEAFF.

The genes are TRBV6-8 and TRBJ2-7, with D perhaps TRBD2 (5 bases). V lost 7 bases and J lost 1, with 11 bases in between. Germline V gives CDR1 MNHGY, CDR2 SAAAGT. This CDR3 has 13 amino acids. The CDR3 spells CASTHSGSYEQYF. The CDR3 bases are TGTGCCAGCACACACTCGGGGTCCTACGAGCAGTACTTC.

Only a few counts were recorded for this clone. The chain couples TRBV6-8 to TRBJ2-1; tentatively, D is TRBD1 (5 bases). The length of the CDR3 is 15 residues. Trimming removed 7 bases from V and 0 bases from J, with 13 bases in between. Germline lookup yields CDR1 MNHGY and CDR2 SAAAGT. The CDR3 protein is CASTPRGFSYNEQFF. In DNA form, the CDR3 reads TGTGCCAGCACCCCTAGGGGTTTCTCCTACAATGAGCAGTTCTTC.

The CDR3 sequence: CASSYKGTGVSSYNSPLHF. In nucleotides, the CDR3 is TGTGCCAGCAGTTACAAAGGGACAGGGGTTAGCTCCTATAATTCACCCCTCCACTTT. The chain combines TRBV6-8 with TRBJ1-6, with 10 bases fitting TRBD1. After removal of 2 bases from V and 0 bases from J, the junction contained 7 bases not matched to a gene. The germline CDR1 and CDR2 sequences are MNHGY and SAAAGT. CDR3 length: 19 residues.

The rearrangement uses TRBV16 and TRBJ2-7; tentatively, D is TRBD2 (5 bases). The CDR3 loop spans 15 amino acids. Trimming removed 2 bases from V and 3 bases from J, with 14 bases in between. CDR1 is KGHSY and CDR2 is FQNENV in the germline V gene. DNA of the CDR3: TGTGCCAGCAGCCAAGAGCTAGCTCGTTACTACGAGCAGTACTTC. Amino acid sequence: CASSQELARYYEQYF. The full variable domain, completed using reference TRBV16 and TRBJ2-7, is GEEVAQTPKHLVRGEGQKAKLYCAPIKGHSYVFWYQQVLKNEFKFLISFQNENVFDETGMPKERFSAKCLPNSPCSLEIQATKLEDSAVYFCASSQELARYYEQYFGPGTRLTVT.

In its sample, this clone ranks as medium-sized. The V call is TRBV11-3, the J call TRBJ1-2, with a possible D match to TRBD1 (5 bases). Per the germline V gene, CDR1 is SGHNT and CDR2 is YENEEA. The CDR3 is made up of 15 amino acids. With 0 bases removed from V and 8 bases from J, the gap between germline ends came to 16 bases. The CDR3 region is CASSLDRTGWDGYTF. DNA of the CDR3: TGTGCCAGCAGCTTAGATCGAACAGGTTGGGACGGCTACACCTTC.

V is TRBV6-8 and J is TRBJ2-2; D not certain. V lost 10 bases to trimming and J lost 4 bases, with 10 bases between them. This CDR3 is 12 amino acids long. Germline V gives CDR1 MNHGY, CDR2 SAAAGT. Written as DNA, the CDR3 is TGTGCCATGGCCCAGATCACCGGGGAGCTGTTTTTT. Protein sequence: CAMAQITGELFF.

This clone has more than one count but fewer than ten. The chain joins TRBV6-8 to TRBJ1-4; D perhaps matches TRBD1 (6 bases). From germline, CDR1 is MNHGY and CDR2 SAAAGT. The CDR3 is 15 residues long. V lost 10 bases and J 2 bases, leaving 17 bases between the germline ends. CDR3 loop: CANGGGRATNEKLFF. For the CDR3, the DNA is TGTGCCAACGGAGGGGGAAGGGCCACTAATGAAAAACTGTTTTTT.

This clone is classed as medium-sized. The J gene is TRBJ1-1, the V gene TRBV7-2; 7 nucleotides match TRBD1. V shed 10 bases, J shed 4 bases, and the junction held 9 bases outside the gene matches. The CDR3 sequence is 13 residues long. Germline V gene data show CDR1 as SGHTA and CDR2 as FQGNSA. As DNA, the CDR3 is TGTGCCATCACGACAGGGCTGGGCACTGAAGCTTTCTTT. Protein product: CAITTGLGTEAFF.

Comments on this clone: The junction does not match germline at one end; this may be a read error. J is TRBJ2-5 and V is TRBV29-1; 11 bases are shared with TRBD1. Germline V CDR1 and CDR2: SQVTM, ANQGSEA. The CDR3 extends over 13 amino acids. The CDR3 protein is CSVEGQGAGTQYF. Written as DNA, the CDR3 is TGCAGCGTGGAAGGACAGGGGGCTGGGACCCAGTACTTC.

V and J are TRBV6-8 and TRBJ1-1; TRBD1 matches at 10 bases. Germline assignment: CDR1 MNHGY and CDR2 SAAAGT. The CDR3 is 13 amino acids. The J segment lost 6 bases and the V segment lost 4 bases, leaving 2 bases of the junction unmatched. The CDR3 here is CASSLDRGPEAFF. The CDR3 region has the DNA TGTGCCAGCAGTTTAGACAGGGGGCCTGAAGCTTTCTTT.

This sequence joins TRBV5-1 and TRBJ2-4, with 10 bases that match TRBD2. This CDR3 region has 19 residues. J was trimmed by 0 bases and V by 4 bases; bases with no gene match: 13. Germline lookup yields CDR1 SGHRS and CDR2 YFSETQ. CDR3 in amino acids: CASSPTAGGNTLAKNIQYF. In DNA, the CDR3 is TGCGCCAGCAGCCCAACAGCGGGGGGGAATACCTTAGCCAAAAACATTCAGTACTTC.

The chain couples TRBV6-8 to TRBJ2-3; D possibly matches TRBD1 or TRBD2 (5 bases each). The length of the CDR3 is 14 residues. V lost 7 bases and J 1 base, leaving 12 bases between the germline ends. Germline CDR1 is MNHGY and CDR2 is SAAAGT. This CDR3 is CASKDWGGTDTQYF. CDR3 bases: TGTGCCAGCAAGGACTGGGGCGGCACAGATACGCAGTATTTT.